The 26 T cell receptor beta chains reported below all come from one sample, sequenced in a study of shared clonotypes between healthy human individuals. This table comes from immunoSEQ multiplex PCR, and its TCRdb copy is limited to in-frame clones, with some not included. Here the sample spans a few million clones, 90% to 97% being singletons. Material: naive CD4+ T cells sorted from blood. Subset of the sample: CD45RA+ positively selected. The receptors stem from a man aged 18 to 29 in good health.

This chain joins TRBV11-3 and TRBJ1-2; D ambiguous. The V end was cut by 5 bases, the J end by 4 bases, with 11 bases between. Germline V lookup: CDR1 SGHNT, CDR2 YENEEA. This CDR3 is 13 amino acids long. The CDR3 is CASSPPRAYGYTF. The CDR3 region has the DNA TGTGCCAGCAGCCCTCCGCGGGCCTATGGCTACACCTTC.

The rearrangement joins TRBV18 to TRBJ1-1, with 7 bases fitting TRBD1. There are 15 residues in the CDR3. The ends lost 4 bases at V and 3 bases at J; junction bases unmatched: 8. The germline CDR1 and CDR2 sequences are KGHSH and LQKENI. The CDR3 here is CASSLAGGWDTEAFF. CDR3 bases: TGTGCCAGCTCACTCGCAGGGGGTTGGGACACTGAAGCTTTCTTT.

The rearrangement uses TRBV6-6 and TRBJ1-5; TRBD1 matches 7 bases. The germline gives CDR1 MNHNY, CDR2 SVGAGI (reference sequence). CDR3 length equals 15 residues. The V gene end was trimmed by 6 bases and the J gene end by 6 bases; junction bases not matched to a gene: 11. The CDR3 DNA reads TGTGCCAGCAGCTCCAGACAGGGTGGCGTTCAGCCCCAGCATTTT. Translation gives CASSSRQGGVQPQHF.

In the case of this clone: The same CDR3 is also encoded by other DNA sequences in this sample. V gene TRBV4-3 combines with J gene TRBJ2-2, with a tentative D call TRBD2 (5 bases). CDR1 and CDR2 (germline): LGHNA, YSLEER. V lost 1 base to trimming and J lost 5 bases, with 8 bases between them. There are 14 residues in the CDR3. Here the CDR3 DNA reads TGCGCCAGCAGCCAAGTGGGCGGGACCGGGGAGCTGTTTTTT. This sequence encodes CASSQVGGTGELFF.

The chain links TRBV10-3 to TRBJ1-2; D may be TRBD1 (5 bases). The germline CDR1 and CDR2 sequences are ENHRY and SYGVKD. The CDR3 runs to 16 residues. V lost 0 bases to trimming and J lost 4 bases, with 15 bases between them. CDR3: CAISESQSGPAYGYTF. CDR3 coding DNA: TGTGCCATCAGTGAGTCGCAGTCAGGGCCTGCCTATGGCTACACCTTC.

This rearrangement joins TRBV7-6 to TRBJ2-5, with D unresolved. CDR1 is SGHVS and CDR2 is FNYEAQ in the germline V gene. The V gene lost 5 bases and the J gene lost 0 bases, with 7 bases spanning the gap. The CDR3 consists of 13 residues. CDR3 protein: CASSPNYQETQYF. In nucleotides, the CDR3 is TGTGCCAGCAGCCCCAATTACCAAGAGACCCAGTACTTC.

This chain links TRBV27 with TRBJ2-5; D ambiguous. The CDR3 contains 13 residues. Germline CDR1 and CDR2: MNHEY and SMNVEV (reference sequence). V gave up 4 bases and J gave up 3 bases, with 9 bases separating them. DNA for the CDR3: TGTGCCAGCAGTTCGTCTTTTAAAGAGACCCAGTACTTC. Amino acid sequence: CASSSSFKETQYF.

The chain is built from TRBV11-3 and TRBJ2-1; no clear D. This CDR3 spans 14 amino acids. The germline gives CDR1 SGHNT, CDR2 YENEEA. V dropped 0 bases and J dropped 3 bases, with 6 bases sitting between them. The CDR3 loop is CASSLEASYNEQFF. CDR3 bases: TGTGCCAGCAGCTTAGAAGCGAGCTACAATGAGCAGTTCTTC.

CDR3 protein: CSVRGGDTEAFF. The CDR3 nucleotides are TGCAGCGTTCGAGGGGGCGACACTGAAGCTTTCTTT. The rearrangement links TRBV29-1 to TRBJ1-1; TRBD1 matches at 7 bases. CDR3 length equals 12 residues. CDR1 and CDR2 (germline): SQVTM, ANQGSEA. Trimming at V came to 5 bases and at J to 3 bases, leaving 3 bases not matched to a gene.

J is TRBJ2-1 and V is TRBV6-5; 11 bases are a match to TRBD1. Trimming cost V 0 bases and J 9 bases; bases outside gene matches: 4. The CDR3 is 15 amino acids. The germline CDR1 and CDR2 sequences are MNHEY and SVGAGI. CDR3 sequence (DNA): TGTGCCAGCAGTTACTCGCCAGGGACAGGGGGTGAGCAGTTCTTC. Its translation is CASSYSPGTGGEQFF.

This chain uses TRBV4-1 with TRBJ2-4; D perhaps matches TRBD2 (7 bases). Germline V gene sequence: CDR1 MGHRA, CDR2 YSYEKL. Between the trimmed V and J ends, which lost 0 bases and 0 bases, there was a span of 15 bases. The CDR3 is made up of 18 amino acids. The CDR3 DNA is TGCGCCAGCAGCCAAGATCCACAGGGAGGGTTAGCCAAAAACATTCAGTACTTC. Translated: CASSQDPQGGLAKNIQYF.

This chain uses TRBV7-6 with TRBJ2-7, with 13 bases lining up with TRBD2. The CDR3 is 15 residues long. Germline CDR1 is SGHVS and CDR2 is FNYEAQ. The V segment lost 5 bases and the J segment 3 bases; nucleotides outside the gene matches: 4. The CDR3 DNA sequence: TGTGCCAGCAGCCCTCGGACTAGCGGGAGCTACGAGCAGTACTTC. Translating it yields CASSPRTSGSYEQYF.

V is TRBV28 and J is TRBJ1-5; no definite D call. Deletions cut 3 bases from V and 5 bases from J, with 17 bases between. The CDR3 has 16 residues. Looked up from germline, CDR1 is MDHEN and CDR2 is SYDVKM. The CDR3 DNA follows: TGTGCCAGCAGTTTTTATATCGGGGATAGGCATCAGCCCCAGCATTTT. This encodes CASSFYIGDRHQPQHF.

The rearrangement joins TRBV19 to TRBJ1-2; no reliable D call. The germline gives CDR1 LNHDA, CDR2 SQIVND (reference sequence). Trimming shortened V by 7 bases and J by 2 bases, and 11 bases separated the two germline ends. The CDR3 runs to 13 residues. The CDR3 DNA reads as TGTGCCAGTACGATAGGACGGAACTATGGCTACACCTTC. As protein: CASTIGRNYGYTF.

This chain links TRBV6-1 with TRBJ1-3; TRBD1 is a possible D gene (5 bases). Germline V gene data show CDR1 as MNHNS and CDR2 as SASEGT. This CDR3 has 15 residues. Trimming shortened V by 4 bases and J by 7 bases, and 17 bases separated the two germline ends. The CDR3, as DNA: TGTGCCAGCAGTGTTTCGCAGGGTCGGCGCAACACCATATATTTT. This sequence encodes CASSVSQGRRNTIYF.

The count of this clone is one. The rearrangement uses TRBV6-1 and TRBJ2-7, with TRBD2 as a possible D gene (5 bases). The V end was cut by 7 bases, the J end by 7 bases, with 17 bases between. The CDR3 is made up of 13 amino acids. The germline gives CDR1 MNHNS, CDR2 SASEGT. This chain's CDR3 is CASIGLAMSEQYF. In DNA form, the CDR3 reads TGTGCCAGCATAGGCCTAGCTATGTCGGAGCAGTACTTC.

The chain uses TRBV7-9 and TRBJ1-1; tentative D call: TRBD1 (6 bases). Between the trimmed V and J ends, which lost 2 bases and 0 bases, there was a span of 13 bases. Germline V gene sequence: CDR1 SEHNR, CDR2 FQNEAQ (reference sequence). The CDR3 is 16 residues long. The CDR3 DNA sequence: TGTGCCAGCAGCTTACAGGGGACGAGCATGAACACTGAAGCTTTCTTT. It translates to CASSLQGTSMNTEAFF.

The genes are TRBV6-5 and TRBJ2-7; 13 bases map to TRBD2. The V and J ends lost 6 bases and 8 bases, in that order; junction bases with no gene match: 7. The CDR3 is 14 residues long. Germline loops: CDR1 MNHEY, CDR2 SVGAGI. The CDR3 region has the DNA TGTGCCAGCAGCCGACCCGGGACTAGCGGGAAGCAGTACTTC. This gives the protein CASSRPGTSGKQYF.

In this sample, this clone turned up once. The chain combines TRBV2 with TRBJ1-4; TRBD1 aligns across 8 bases. Trimming removed 10 bases from V and 6 bases from J; junction bases left unmatched: 7. This CDR3 comprises 13 residues. Germline CDR1 is SNHLY and CDR2 is FYNNEI. The DNA of the CDR3 is TGTGCCACGCGGACAGGGATTGATGAAAAACTGTTTTTT. Translation: CATRTGIDEKLFF. Full variable domain (missing parts from reference TRBV2 and TRBJ1-4): EPEVTQTPSHQVTQMGQEVILRCVPISNHLYFYWYRQILGQKVEFLVSFYNNEISEKSEIFDDQFSVERPDGSNFTLKIRSTKLEDSAMYFCATRTGIDEKLFFGSGTQLSVL.

In regard to this clone: Other nucleotide sequences from this sample produce the same CDR3. The chain joins TRBV7-2 to TRBJ2-1; no clear D. Germline lookup yields CDR1 SGHTA and CDR2 FQGNSA. V was trimmed by 1 base and J by 4 bases, leaving 11 bases between them. The CDR3 runs to 15 residues. The CDR3 loop is CASSLVPGSYNEQFF. DNA of the CDR3: TGTGCCAGCAGCTTAGTGCCAGGATCATACAATGAGCAGTTCTTC.

The chain uses TRBV7-9 and TRBJ2-1, with 7 bases identical to TRBD2. Germline V gives CDR1 SEHNR, CDR2 FQNEAQ (reference sequence). CDR3 length: 15 residues. The ends lost 1 base at V and 5 bases at J; junction bases unmatched: 5. The CDR3 protein is CASSLGLARDNEQFF. Here the CDR3 DNA reads TGTGCCAGCAGCTTAGGACTAGCAAGGGACAATGAGCAGTTCTTC. Based on the CDR3 plus reference TRBV7-9 and TRBJ2-1, the full variable domain is DTGVSQNPRHKITKRGQNVTFRCDPISEHNRLYWYRQTLGQGPEFLTYFQNEAQLEKSRLLSDRFSAERPKGSFSTLEIQRTEQGDSAMYLCASSLGLARDNEQFFGPGTRLTVL.

J is TRBJ2-7 and V is TRBV11-2, with 7 nucleotides matching TRBD1. V gave up 1 base and J gave up 6 bases; unmatched junction bases: 12. CDR3 length equals 16 residues. The germline CDR1 and CDR2 sequences are SGHAT and FQNNGV. CDR3 loop: CASSLVRQGVVGEQYF. The CDR3 DNA reads TGTGCCAGCAGCTTAGTCAGACAGGGTGTGGTCGGCGAGCAGTACTTC.

The CDR3 loop is CASSLSTRGYTEAFF. The CDR3 nucleotides read TGTGCCAGCAGTTTATCCACTAGGGGATACACTGAAGCTTTCTTT. This sequence joins TRBV27 and TRBJ1-1; perhaps TRBD1 as D (5 bases). The length of the CDR3 is 15 residues. Germline V gene lookup returns CDR1 MNHEY and CDR2 SMNVEV (reference sequence). With 0 bases removed from V and 3 bases from J, the gap between germline ends came to 11 bases.

The V and J genes are TRBV5-1 and TRBJ2-7; the D gene could be TRBD1 or TRBD2 (5 bases each). The germline CDR1 and CDR2 sequences are SGHRS and YFSETQ. V gave up 0 bases and J gave up 7 bases, with 17 bases separating them. The CDR3 covers 15 residues. CDR3 DNA: TGCGCCAGCAGCTTGGTAGGGACCCGGGTAGGAGAGCAGTACTTC. Translation gives CASSLVGTRVGEQYF.

This chain uses TRBV5-6 with TRBJ2-7; D gene unclear. V gave up 1 base and J gave up 2 bases, with 7 bases separating them. This CDR3 comprises 13 residues. From germline, CDR1 is SGHDT and CDR2 YYEEEE. The CDR3 DNA sequence: TGTGCCAGCAGCTTGCTACATCCCTACGAGCAGTACTTC. It is translated as CASSLLHPYEQYF.

The gene calls are TRBV2 and TRBJ2-3; no firm D call. Germline assignment: CDR1 SNHLY and CDR2 FYNNEI. This CDR3 contains 16 residues. Deletions cut 1 base from V and 0 bases from J, with 11 bases between. In DNA form, the CDR3 reads TGTGCCAGCAGTGAAGGCCAGCTAACTAGCACAGATACGCAGTATTTT. Translated: CASSEGQLTSTDTQYF.